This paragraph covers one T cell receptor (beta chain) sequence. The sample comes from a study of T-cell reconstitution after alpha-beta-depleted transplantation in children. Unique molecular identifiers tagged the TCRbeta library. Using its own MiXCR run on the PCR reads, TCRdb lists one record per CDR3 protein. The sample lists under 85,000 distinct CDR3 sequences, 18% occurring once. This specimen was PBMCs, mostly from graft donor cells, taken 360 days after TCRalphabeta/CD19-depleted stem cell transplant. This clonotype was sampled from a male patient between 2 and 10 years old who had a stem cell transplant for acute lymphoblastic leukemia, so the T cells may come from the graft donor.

The CDR3 region is CASSLGSREGEAFF. The CDR3 nucleotides read TGCGCCAGCAGCTTAGGGTCTCGGGAGGGTGAAGCTTTCTTT. This chain uses TRBV5-1 with TRBJ1-1; D is ambiguous. V lost 2 bases, J lost 7 bases, and 15 bases lay in between. The germline V gene has CDR1 SGHRS and CDR2 YFSETQ. The CDR3 has 14 amino acids.